This T cell receptor (beta chain) was found in a study of tumour-infiltrating T cells in Burkitt lymphoma. Profiling relied on immunoSEQ multiplex PCR, and the TCRdb table lists in-frame clones only, not all of them. Among more than 1,500 clones listed, under 50% were seen once. Trimming cost V 4 bases and J 0 bases, with 14 bases left between them. Looked up from germline, CDR1 is SGHDT and CDR2 is YYEEEE. This CDR3 spans 16 amino acids. The table lists this clone with a few counts. The sequence was collected from a human donor with Burkitt lymphoma. The chain uses TRBV5-6 and TRBJ1-5; D call uncertain. Sequencing was done on a sample of tumor tissue. Written as DNA, the CDR3 is TGTGCCAGCAGCGTTACGGGAACAAATAGCAATCAGCCCCAGCATTTT. This encodes CASSVTGTNSNQPQHF. The entire variable domain, with the rest obtained from reference TRBV5-6 and TRBJ1-5, is as follows: DAGVTQSPTHLIKTRGQQVTLRCSPKSGHDTVSWYQQALGQGPQFIFQYYEEEERQRGNFPDRFSGHQFPNYSSELNVNALLLGDSALYLCASSVTGTNSNQPQHFGDGTRLSIL.